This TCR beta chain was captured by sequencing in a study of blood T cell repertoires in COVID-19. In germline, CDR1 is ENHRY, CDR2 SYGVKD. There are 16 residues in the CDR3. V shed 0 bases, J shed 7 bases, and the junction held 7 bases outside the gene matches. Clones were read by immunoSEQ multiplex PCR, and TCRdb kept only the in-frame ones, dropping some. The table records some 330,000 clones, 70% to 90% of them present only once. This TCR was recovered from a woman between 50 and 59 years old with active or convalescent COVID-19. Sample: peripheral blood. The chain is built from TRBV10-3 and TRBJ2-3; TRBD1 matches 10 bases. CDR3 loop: CAISESAGQGINTQYF. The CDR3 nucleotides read TGTGCCATCAGTGAGTCGGCGGGACAGGGGATAAATACGCAGTATTTT.